The entry below describes one T cell receptor (beta chain). The target antigen is unknown. V was clipped by 3 bases and J by 0 bases, with 9 bases between them. Germline V lookup: CDR1 LNHDA, CDR2 SQIVND (reference sequence). CDR3 size: 16 residues. The sample is drawn from a study of regulatory dendritic cells for organ transplantation. General study findings and limits: The most alloreactive TCR clonotypes were found in resting memory CD8+ cells. Mature dendritic cells appeared to drive more memory CD8+ clonal expansion than regulatory ones. Naive T cells showed high diversity, memory cells less, memory CD8+ least.

Measured with immunoSEQ multiplex PCR; TCRdb has only the in-frame clones, and not every one. The sample lists 26,000 or so clones, roughly 80% occurring once. The sample comprised naive CD4+ T cells from blood. As for subset: CD45RA+ naive T cells. This chain joins TRBV19 and TRBJ2-6; D is unclear. The sequence derives from a human donor in good health. The CDR3 protein is CASSMGLLSGANVLTF. DNA for the CDR3: TGTGCCAGTAGTATGGGCCTACTCTCTGGGGCCAACGTCCTGACTTTC.